The T cell receptor (beta chain) under discussion was sequenced for a study of blood T cells in healthy people across ages. Findings and caveats of the study: Per million T cells, TCR beta diversity dropped about linearly as age rose. A strong correlation between TCR beta diversity and naive T cell percentage was seen.

V lost 3 bases, J lost 0 bases, and 8 bases lay in between. Germline CDR1 and CDR2: DFQATT and SNEGSKA (reference sequence). CDR3 size: 13 residues. For the second PCR, which ran for about 6 to 11 cycles, a sample-barcoded 5' primer and a J-beta primer mix were used. The authors tagged each cDNA molecule using a template-switch adaptor with 12 random nucleotides. The yield of each sample was at least 3 million CDR3-containing paired-end reads. TCRdb fed the 5' RACE reads into MiXCR, producing one record per CDR3 protein. The sample contains 800,000 to 950,000 distinct CDR3 sequences, around 48% of which appear only once. As concerns this clonotype: Antigen unknown.

Input material: blood. The clonotype comes from a man younger than 45 in good health. The chain carries TRBV20-1 and TRBJ1-1; D uncertain. This CDR3 is CSASGRMNTEAFF. DNA for the CDR3: TGCAGTGCTAGCGGACGGATGAACACTGAAGCTTTCTTT.